This TCR beta chain was retrieved from a study of shared clonotypes between healthy human individuals. Overall study results and limits: Memory subsets generally showed lower estimated richness than naive subsets. Rarefaction gave evidence that sorted-subset sequencing remained incomplete despite large depth.

Germline V gives CDR1 SGHTA, CDR2 FQGNSA. The CDR3 runs 19 residues. V dropped 1 base and J dropped 1 base, with 19 bases sitting between them. Measured with immunoSEQ multiplex PCR; TCRdb has only the in-frame clones, and not every one. Among some 660,000 clones listed, around four fifths were seen once. Comment on this clone: The antigen is not known.

Material: memory CD4+ T cells sorted from blood. The subset here: CD45RA-negative fraction. The chain employs TRBV7-2 and TRBJ2-2; D call uncertain. The source is a woman between 25 and 40 years old in good health. DNA for the CDR3: TGTGCCAGCAGCTTAGGGGGTAGGGCGGCCTCGGGGAACACCGGGGAGCTGTTTTTT. Protein sequence: CASSLGGRAASGNTGELFF.